This entry concerns a single T cell receptor (beta chain). Its matching antigen is unknown. This sample is part of a study of immune cell composition in non-small cell lung cancer. Findings and caveats of the study: Shared sequences between tumour-reactive and dominant in vivo clones were not proven.

Normal lung was taken at the farthest possible site, at least 3 cm from tumour. Clones were read by immunoSEQ multiplex PCR, and TCRdb kept only the in-frame ones, dropping some. The data contain some 4,600 clones, roughly 70% of them seen just once; the ten biggest clones take up 8% to 10%. The source is a human donor with non-small cell lung cancer. The sequencing input was non-adjacent lung tissue.

The CDR3 here is CASSQVGQGPENTEAFF. In DNA, the CDR3 is TGTGCCAGCAGCCAAGTGGGACAGGGGCCCGAGAACACTGAAGCTTTCTTT. The V call is TRBV4-2, the J call TRBJ1-1; 10 positions match TRBD1. The germline V gene has CDR1 LGHNA and CDR2 YNFKEQ. The CDR3 has 17 residues. Trimming at V came to 1 base and at J to 1 base, leaving 6 bases not matched to a gene.